This passage covers 28 T cell receptor beta chains from one sample sequenced in a study of T cells in Graves' hyperthyroidism and ophthalmopathy (dated by TCRdb to 2018 to 2020). The library came from multiplex PCR. Reads for this sample came from an Illumina HiSeq 2000. Amplification of TCR beta CDR3 regions was carried out from RNA transcripts. For the first round of RT-PCR on the TCR CDR3, the HTBI primer set was used together with the Qiagen OneStep RT-PCR kit. TCRdb cleaned the public reads at Q25 with fastp, built clones with MiXCR and kept in-frame beta chains. Each CDR3 protein appears once, grouped with its most common genes and DNA. This sample holds fewer than 900,000 distinct CDR3 sequences; less than 20% were observed only once. The biggest ten clones account for 8.4% of the sample. The material sequenced was blood. The receptors were gathered from a man aged 18 to 29 with Graves' hyperthyroidism.

This clonotype was seen a few times. V gene TRBV28 combines with J gene TRBJ2-5; TRBD1 aligns across 9 bases. The germline V gene has CDR1 MDHEN and CDR2 SYDVKM. V lost 5 bases to trimming and J lost 5 bases; unmatched junction nucleotides: 9. This CDR3 region has 15 residues. CDR3 bases: TGTGCCAGCAGTACCAGGACAGGGGCGGGGGAGACCCAGTACTTC. Amino acids: CASSTRTGAGETQYF.

Only a few counts were recorded for this clonotype. The rearrangement joins TRBV7-2 to TRBJ2-3; 8 bases agree with TRBD2. The length of the CDR3 is 18 residues. The germline V gene encodes CDR1 SGHTA and CDR2 FQGNSA. V lost 5 bases to trimming and J lost 0 bases; unmatched junction nucleotides: 13. CDR3 amino acids: CASSPGLATSHSTDTQYF. In DNA form, the CDR3 reads TGTGCCAGCAGCCCTGGACTAGCCACTTCCCACAGCACAGATACGCAGTATTTT. Complete variable domain (other parts from reference TRBV7-2 and TRBJ2-3): GAGVSQSPSNKVTEKGKDVELRCDPISGHTALYWYRQSLGQGLEFLIYFQGNSAPDKSGLPSDRFSAERTGGSVSTLTIQRTQQEDSAVYLCASSPGLATSHSTDTQYFGPGTRLTVL.

The chain links TRBV7-2 to TRBJ2-5; 8 nucleotides match TRBD1. This CDR3 comprises 13 residues. CDR1 is SGHTA and CDR2 is FQGNSA in the germline V gene. Germline trimming cut 10 bases from V and 3 bases from J; bases unmatched to any gene: 7. The CDR3 reads CANRQGAEETQYF. The DNA for the CDR3 is TGTGCCAACCGGCAGGGGGCTGAAGAGACCCAGTACTTC.

J is TRBJ1-5 and V is TRBV5-6; D remains ambiguous. Germline V CDR1 and CDR2: SGHDT, YYEEEE. The CDR3 consists of 14 residues. V gave up 1 base and J gave up 0 bases, with 5 bases separating them. The CDR3: CASSLRRSNQPQHF. The CDR3 DNA is TGTGCCAGCAGCTTGAGGCGTAGCAATCAGCCCCAGCATTTT. The full variable domain, rest sourced from reference TRBV5-6 and TRBJ1-5, is DAGVTQSPTHLIKTRGQQVTLRCSPKSGHDTVSWYQQALGQGPQFIFQYYEEEERQRGNFPDRFSGHQFPNYSSELNVNALLLGDSALYLCASSLRRSNQPQHFGDGTRLSIL.

This clonotype appeared a few times. The chain combines TRBV7-9 with TRBJ1-2; no firm D call. V gave up 6 bases and J gave up 5 bases, with 16 bases separating them. There are 14 residues in the CDR3. Germline loops: CDR1 SEHNR, CDR2 FQNEAQ (reference sequence). This CDR3 reads CASRLPRQDYGYTF. In DNA form, the CDR3 reads TGTGCCAGCAGGCTCCCACGGCAGGATTATGGCTACACCTTC.

Ten or more counts support this clonotype. V and J are TRBV28 and TRBJ2-2, with TRBD1 identical over 7 bases. Unmatched junction bases numbered 10, after V lost 8 bases and J lost 4 bases. CDR1 and CDR2 (germline): MDHEN, SYDVKM. CDR3 length equals 15 residues. The CDR3 protein is CASDTYRGFTGELFF. The CDR3 nucleotides read TGTGCCAGCGATACTTACAGGGGCTTCACCGGGGAGCTGTTTTTT. The variable domain in full, with the rest retrieved from reference TRBV28 and TRBJ2-2, is DVKVTQSSRYLVKRTGEKVFLECVQDMDHENMFWYRQDPGLGLRLIYFSYDVKMKEKGDIPEGYSVSREKKERFSLILESASTNQTSMYLCASDTYRGFTGELFFGEGSRLTVL.

This clonotype was observed at least ten times. The chain has TRBV28 and TRBJ1-1; TRBD1 aligns across 7 bases. The CDR3 loop spans 15 amino acids. V trimming: 4 bases; J trimming: 0 bases; junction bases outside the gene matches: 5. The germline V gene encodes CDR1 MDHEN and CDR2 SYDVKM. The CDR3 coding sequence is TGTGCCAGCAGTTCCACAGGGGCGATGAACACTGAAGCTTTCTTT. Translation gives CASSSTGAMNTEAFF.

This clonotype was picked up a small number of times. The V gene is TRBV10-3, the J gene TRBJ2-5; 10 nucleotides match TRBD1. In germline, CDR1 is ENHRY, CDR2 SYGVKD. V lost 6 bases and J lost 3; bases outside the gene matches: 4. This CDR3 comprises 14 residues. The CDR3 nucleotides are TGTGCCATCAGGGGACAGGGGCTGGAAGAGACCCAGTACTTC. Protein sequence: CAIRGQGLEETQYF.

This clonotype was detected ten times or more. CDR3: CSARPPLGTKNTGELFF. CDR3 nucleotide sequence: TGCAGTGCTAGACCCCCCCTCGGGACTAAAAACACCGGGGAGCTGTTTTTT. The chain carries TRBV20-1 and TRBJ2-2; 7 nucleotides match TRBD2. The V and J ends lost 2 bases and 2 bases, in that order; junction bases with no gene match: 11. Per germline, CDR1 DFQATT and CDR2 SNEGSKA (reference sequence). The CDR3 is 17 residues long.

This clonotype was picked up a small number of times. The rearrangement links TRBV7-3 to TRBJ2-1; 9 bases fit TRBD2. CDR1 and CDR2 (germline): SGHTA, FQGTGA. Germline trimming cut 2 bases from V and 4 bases from J; bases unmatched to any gene: 3. The CDR3 covers 15 residues. The chain's CDR3 is CASSLDGLAYNEQFF. In DNA form, the CDR3 reads TGTGCCAGCAGCTTAGATGGACTAGCGTACAATGAGCAGTTCTTC.

The sample holds many counts of this clonotype. The CDR3 region is CASSPWGALNTGELFF. The CDR3 DNA follows: TGTGCCAGCAGCCCTTGGGGGGCGCTGAACACCGGGGAGCTGTTTTTT. The chain joins TRBV7-3 to TRBJ2-2, with D possibly called TRBD1 or TRBD2 (6 bases each). The CDR3 sequence is 16 residues long. In germline, CDR1 is SGHTA, CDR2 FQGTGA. V was pared by 5 bases and J by 1 base, with 14 bases between.

This chain links TRBV27 with TRBJ2-1; TRBD1 agrees at 11 bases. J lost 9 bases, V lost 2 bases, and 15 bases had no gene match. Germline-derived CDR1 and CDR2 are MNHEY and SMNVEV (reference sequence). The CDR3 sequence is 18 residues long. The DNA of the CDR3 is TGTGCCAGCAGTTTAATAGTTGTGTTAGGACAGGGGGCCTTTGAGCAGTTCTTC. Translation gives CASSLIVVLGQGAFEQFF.

This chain links TRBV12-5 with TRBJ2-4, with D unclear. Germline V gene data show CDR1 as LGHNT and CDR2 as FRNRAP. This CDR3 spans 13 amino acids. V was clipped by 7 bases and J by 9 bases, with 16 bases between them. CDR3 sequence: CASVEASHGIQYF. The CDR3 nucleotides are TGTGCTAGTGTTGAGGCCTCCCACGGCATTCAGTACTTC.

Only a few counts were recorded for this clonotype. At one boundary the junction diverges from the germline segment, which might be a read error. The V gene is TRBV7-3, the J gene TRBJ1-2, with D maybe TRBD1 (6 bases). This CDR3 contains 14 residues. Germline-derived CDR1 and CDR2 are SGHTA and FQGTGA. CDR3 sequence: CAGSPMGTRAGYTF. CDR3 bases: TGTGCCGGCAGCCCCATGGGGACAAGAGCCGGCTACACCTTC.

The chain employs TRBV28 and TRBJ2-7; D unclear. CDR1 is MDHEN, CDR2 SYDVKM, per germline. The CDR3 has 13 residues. Trimming stripped 3 bases from V and 7 bases from J, with 13 bases between. This chain's CDR3 is CASSFSASGEQYF. For the CDR3, the DNA is TGTGCCAGCAGTTTTTCGGCTAGTGGGGAGCAGTACTTC.

A few counts support this clonotype. The chain couples TRBV12-3 or TRBV12-4 to TRBJ1-2, with D uncertain. There are 14 residues in the CDR3. V lost 2 bases, J lost 3 bases, and 10 bases lay in between. The CDR3 DNA reads as TGTGCCAGCAGTTTACAGACCGGGGACTATGGCTACACCTTC. Protein sequence: CASSLQTGDYGYTF.

This clonotype was detected ten times or more. The chain employs TRBV6-5 and TRBJ2-6; no clear D. The CDR3 spans 17 residues. The V end was cut by 2 bases, the J end by 0 bases, with 11 bases between. The V gene's germline CDR1 is MNHEY and CDR2 SVGAGI. The CDR3 region is CASSYHVYGSGANVLTF. The CDR3 DNA reads as TGTGCCAGCAGTTACCACGTGTATGGCTCTGGGGCCAACGTCCTGACTTTC.

The gene calls are TRBV28 and TRBJ2-7; maybe TRBD2 (6 bases). Germline lookup yields CDR1 MDHEN and CDR2 SYDVKM. The CDR3 contains 15 residues. Trimming removed 3 bases at V and 3 bases at J, with 15 bases between. CDR3 DNA sequence: TGTGCCAGCAGTTTGATGGGGGGATTTCTCTACGAGCAGTACTTC. The encoded protein is CASSLMGGFLYEQYF. Using reference TRBV28 and TRBJ2-7 for the parts outside the CDR3, the full variable domain is DVKVTQSSRYLVKRTGEKVFLECVQDMDHENMFWYRQDPGLGLRLIYFSYDVKMKEKGDIPEGYSVSREKKERFSLILESASTNQTSMYLCASSLMGGFLYEQYFGPGTRLTVT.

The chain links TRBV9 to TRBJ2-1; D may correspond to TRBD1 or TRBD2 (5 bases each). Between the trimmed V and J ends, which lost 3 bases and 0 bases, there was a span of 10 bases. Germline lookup yields CDR1 SGDLS and CDR2 YYNGEE. The CDR3 is 15 residues long. DNA of the CDR3: TGTGCCAGCAGCGCTTGGGGGAGCTCCTACAATGAGCAGTTCTTC. It yields the protein CASSAWGSSYNEQFF.

This chain connects TRBV28 to TRBJ2-5; D is unclear. Trimming took 7 bases from V and 5 from J, leaving 14 bases between them. The CDR3 has 13 residues. CDR1 and CDR2 (germline): MDHEN, SYDVKM. Written as DNA, the CDR3 is TGTGCCAGCACCCCACGGACGTGGGAGACCCAGTACTTC. This sequence encodes CASTPRTWETQYF.

This clonotype has a handful of counts. This chain joins TRBV20-1 and TRBJ2-5; TRBD2 aligns across 15 bases. V was pared by 5 bases and J by 5 bases, with 9 bases of the junction left unmatched. Germline V gives CDR1 DFQATT, CDR2 SNEGSKA (reference sequence). The length of the CDR3 is 16 residues. The CDR3 spells CSARFGLAGGGETQYF. The CDR3 bases are TGCAGTGCTCGGTTCGGACTAGCGGGAGGGGGGGAGACCCAGTACTTC.

CDR3 in DNA: TGTGCCAGCAGCCAGGGATCACACACAGATACGCAGTATTTT. This sequence encodes CASSQGSHTDTQYF. V is TRBV4-2 and J is TRBJ2-3; the D is unclear. The length of the CDR3 is 14 residues. V was clipped by 3 bases and J by 2 bases, with 9 bases between them. Germline CDR1 LGHNA, CDR2 YNFKEQ.

This sequence joins TRBV12-3 or TRBV12-4 and TRBJ1-5; no clear D gene. The V end was cut by 5 bases, the J end by 5 bases, with 10 bases between. The CDR3 loop spans 13 amino acids. The CDR3 reads CASSPGPYQPQHF. The DNA for the CDR3 is TGTGCCAGCAGTCCTGGACCCTATCAGCCCCAGCATTTT.

The chain recombines TRBV3-1 with TRBJ2-7, with D tentatively TRBD1 or TRBD2 (6 bases each). CDR3 length: 16 amino acids. Germline-derived CDR1 and CDR2 are LGHDT and YNNKEL (reference sequence). Between the trimmed V and J ends, which lost 4 bases and 6 bases, there was a span of 22 bases. The CDR3: CASSPQAPSGAAEQYF. In DNA, the CDR3 is TGTGCCAGCAGCCCTCAAGCCCCCTCGGGGGCCGCCGAGCAGTACTTC.

This clonotype was recorded at least ten times. The chain has TRBV5-1 and TRBJ2-1; 7 bases line up with TRBD2. The germline V gene has CDR1 SGHRS and CDR2 YFSETQ. The CDR3 sequence is 15 residues long. Losses at the gene ends were 2 bases for V and 8 bases for J; bases not matched to a gene: 10. In nucleotides, the CDR3 is TGCGCCAGCAGCTTCGGGGGGAGGGCCGGGGATGAGCAGTTCTTC. It specifies CASSFGGRAGDEQFF.

This clonotype was seen ten or more times. The chain joins TRBV11-2 to TRBJ2-7, with TRBD1 as a possible D gene (5 bases). The germline gives CDR1 SGHAT, CDR2 FQNNGV. V lost 0 bases to trimming and J lost 3 bases, with 12 bases between them. The CDR3 runs to 15 residues. In nucleotides, the CDR3 is TGTGCCAGCAGCTTAGATCGGCCGACAGTCTACGAGCAGTACTTC. This translates into CASSLDRPTVYEQYF.

At least ten counts were recorded for this clonotype. This chain joins TRBV7-9 and TRBJ2-1; perhaps D is TRBD1 or TRBD2 (6 bases each). This CDR3 has 17 residues. Germline values: CDR1 SEHNR, CDR2 FQNEAQ (reference sequence). V lost 1 base to trimming and J lost 1 base, with 14 bases between them. The CDR3 DNA sequence: TGTGCCAGCAGCTTAGGGTGGGGGGCAGGGTCCTACAATGAGCAGTTCTTC. Translating it yields CASSLGWGAGSYNEQFF.

This clonotype was detected many times. The chain couples TRBV9 to TRBJ2-3; perhaps D is TRBD1 or TRBD2 (5 bases each). The CDR3 sequence is 17 residues long. CDR1 is SGDLS and CDR2 is YYNGEE in the germline V gene. V was clipped by 3 bases and J by 8 bases, with 25 bases between them. The CDR3 sequence: CASSAYSPGTPRGTQYF. The CDR3 bases are TGTGCCAGCAGCGCCTATTCCCCCGGGACCCCGAGGGGTACGCAGTATTTT.